Listed here is a single T cell receptor beta chain. Participating donors were healthy, HIV-negative adults free of recent acute infections or vaccinations. The CDR3 totals 13 residues. Germline V CDR1 and CDR2: SGHRS, YFSETQ. V dropped 0 bases and J dropped 13; count of bases not matched to a gene: 6. The source of the sample is a study of shared clonotypes between healthy human individuals. Turning to the study itself: Each donor's CD4 naive and CD4 memory cells filled three plates apiece, CD8 naive two, and CD8 memory one.

For each subset, genomic DNA was distributed in equal portions over several immunoSEQ plates. Profiled with immunoSEQ multiplex PCR; TCRdb holds only in-frame clones, not every one. The sample contains hundreds of thousands of clones, around 70% of which appear only once. This receptor was taken from a man younger than 40 in good health. The chain joins TRBV5-1 to TRBJ2-1, with TRBD1 matching 8 bases. The sequenced material came from memory CD4+ T cells sorted from blood. Subset reported: CD45RA-negative fraction. This chain's CDR3 is CASSLEGTGFQFF. As DNA, the CDR3 is TGCGCCAGCAGCTTGGAAGGGACAGGATTCCAGTTCTTC.